This T cell receptor beta chain was captured in a study of identical twins. Germline V gene sequence: CDR1 LGHDT, CDR2 YNNKEL (reference sequence). The junction had 4 bases not matched to a gene; V was cut back by 2 bases and J by 6 bases. This CDR3 has 14 residues. TCRdb processed the 5' RACE reads anew with MiXCR; each CDR3 protein has one entry. The table lists hundreds of thousands of distinct CDR3 sequences, around 24% of them singletons. These same data were also listed under a study on T cells expressing NK-cell markers. That paper states: Just one sequenced donor of eight was HCMV-seronegative, while seven were seropositive.

V gene TRBV3-1 combines with J gene TRBJ2-3; 8 positions match TRBD2. This sequence originates from a woman younger than 35 in good health. The sample comprised CD4+ T cells sorted from blood. The CDR3 bases are TGTGCCAGCAGCCAACGCTCGGGGGGGGATACGCAGTATTTT. Protein product: CASSQRSGGDTQYF.